A selection of T cell receptor beta chains follows, all from one sample in a study of blood T cell repertoires in COVID-19. The table came from immunoSEQ multiplex PCR; TCRdb's copy has only in-frame clones and leaves some out. Here the sample spans 200,000 to 250,000 clones, around four fifths being singletons. Sequenced sample: peripheral blood. The receptors here all came from a woman older than 75 with COVID-19, enrolled during active disease. The CDR3 runs from the conserved cysteine through the conserved F or W. The order of the fields is clone size, J gene, V gene, D gene, CDR3 protein, CDR3 DNA. A D gene is named only where the DNA matches it firmly. Rows give clone size only sometimes, using once, few, many, or a class for an expanded clone.

size: -
J: TRBJ1-6
V: TRBV6-5
D: TRBD1
CDR3: CASRPAGQGNSPLHF
DNA: TGTGCCAGCAGACCCGCCGGACAGGGTAATTCACCCCTCCACTTT

size: -
J: TRBJ1-3
V: TRBV10-3
D: -
CDR3: CAISGLDSLSGNTIYF
DNA: TGTGCCATCAGTGGACTCGACAGTCTGTCTGGAAACACCATATATTTT

size: -
J: TRBJ2-2
V: TRBV9
D: -
CDR3: CASSAGQGKGRAGELFF
DNA: TGTGCCAGCAGCGCCGGCCAGGGGAAGGGGCGAGCCGGGGAGCTGTTTTTT

size: few
J: TRBJ2-1
V: TRBV6-1
D: -
CDR3: CASSVRTVSSYNEQFF
DNA: TGTGCCAGCAGTGTCCGGACTGTTAGCTCCTACAATGAGCAGTTCTTC

size: -
J: TRBJ2-7
V: TRBV5-4
D: TRBD1
CDR3: CASSLPGTGAYEQYF
DNA: TGTGCCAGCAGCTTACCGGGGACAGGGGCATACGAGCAGTACTTC

size: -
J: TRBJ2-3
V: TRBV5-6
D: -
CDR3: CASSLTGGGSTDTQYF
DNA: TGTGCCAGCAGCTTGACGGGGGGCGGGAGCACAGATACGCAGTATTTT

size: -
J: TRBJ1-1
V: TRBV14
D: -
CDR3: CASSFGKNTEAFF
DNA: TGTGCCAGCAGCTTCGGGAAGAACACTGAAGCTTTCTTT

size: once
J: TRBJ2-1
V: TRBV5-1
D: TRBD2
CDR3: CASSHLSGSGVYNEQFF
DNA: TGCGCCAGCAGCCATCTCTCGGGTAGCGGGGTTTACAATGAGCAGTTCTTC

size: -
J: TRBJ1-2
V: TRBV25-1
D: TRBD1
CDR3: CASRETGGAGGYTF
DNA: TGTGCCAGCAGAGAAACAGGGGGCGCGGGGGGCTACACCTTC

size: -
J: TRBJ2-3
V: TRBV19
D: -
CDR3: CASSVSKRGGDTQYF
DNA: TGTGCCAGTAGTGTAAGTAAGAGAGGCGGGGATACGCAGTATTTT

size: -
J: TRBJ1-2
V: TRBV11-2
D: -
CDR3: CASSPAGYTVNYGYTF
DNA: TGTGCCAGCAGCCCGGCCGGGTATACGGTTAACTATGGCTACACCTTC

size: -
J: TRBJ1-1
V: TRBV30
D: TRBD1
CDR3: CARRQGSNTEAFF
DNA: TGTGCCCGCAGACAGGGATCGAACACTGAAGCTTTCTTT

size: -
J: TRBJ1-4
V: TRBV28
D: -
CDR3: CASARVLLGEKLFF
DNA: TGTGCCAGCGCGAGGGTTCTATTGGGGGAAAAACTGTTTTTT